This paragraph reports one T cell receptor beta chain. The data stem from a study of T cell changes during pregnancy in multiple sclerosis. The assay was immunoSEQ multiplex PCR, and TCRdb's table has in-frame clones only and misses some. The sample records 40,000 to 50,000 clones, less than 95% being singletons. With V trimmed by 3 bases and J by 1 base, 7 bases remained unmatched. Germline V gives CDR1 SGHDN, CDR2 FVKESK. CDR3 length equals 16 residues. The input for sequencing was CD8+ T cells from peripheral blood mononuclear cells, taken in the first trimester of pregnancy. The V and J genes are TRBV14 and TRBJ2-7; 9 nucleotides agree with TRBD2. The origin of this receptor is a female donor with multiple sclerosis, enrolled in a pregnancy study. CDR3 DNA sequence: TGTGCCAGCAGCCAGGTCGGACTAGCGAGTTCCTACGAGCAGTACTTC. Translating gives CASSQVGLASSYEQYF.